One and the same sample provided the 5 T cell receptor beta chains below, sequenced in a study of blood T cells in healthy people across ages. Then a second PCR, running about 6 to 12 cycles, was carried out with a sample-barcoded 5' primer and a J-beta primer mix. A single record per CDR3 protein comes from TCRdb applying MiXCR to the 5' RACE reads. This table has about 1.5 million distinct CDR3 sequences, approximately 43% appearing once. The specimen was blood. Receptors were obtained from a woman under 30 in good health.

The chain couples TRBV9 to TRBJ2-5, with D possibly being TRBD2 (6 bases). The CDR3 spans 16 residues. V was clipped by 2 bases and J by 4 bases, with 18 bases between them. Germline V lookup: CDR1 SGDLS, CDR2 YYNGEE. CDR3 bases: TGTGCCAGCAGCGTGGACGGGACTTTCGCGAGAGAGACCCAGTACTTC. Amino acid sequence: CASSVDGTFARETQYF.

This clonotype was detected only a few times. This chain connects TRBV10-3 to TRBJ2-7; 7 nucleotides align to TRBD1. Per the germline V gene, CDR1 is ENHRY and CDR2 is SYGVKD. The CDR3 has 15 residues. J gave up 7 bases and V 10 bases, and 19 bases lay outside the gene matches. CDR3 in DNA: TGTGCCACCAGGGACAGTAGTGTGATTGACAATGAGCAGTACTTC. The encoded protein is CATRDSSVIDNEQYF.

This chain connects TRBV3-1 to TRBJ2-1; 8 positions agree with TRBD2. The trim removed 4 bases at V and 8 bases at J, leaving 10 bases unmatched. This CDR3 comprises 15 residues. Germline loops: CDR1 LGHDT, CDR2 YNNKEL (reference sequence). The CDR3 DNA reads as TGTGCCAGCAGCCCCAGCCAGCGGGGGTTCTATGAGCAGTTCTTC. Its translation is CASSPSQRGFYEQFF.

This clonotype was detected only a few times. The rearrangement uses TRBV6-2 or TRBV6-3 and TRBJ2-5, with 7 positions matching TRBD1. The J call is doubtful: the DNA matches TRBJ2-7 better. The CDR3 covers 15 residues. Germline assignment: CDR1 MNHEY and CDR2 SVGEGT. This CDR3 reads CASSYNRDSTYEQYF. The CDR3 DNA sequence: TGTGCCAGCAGTTACAACCGGGACAGTACCTACGAGCAGTACTTC.

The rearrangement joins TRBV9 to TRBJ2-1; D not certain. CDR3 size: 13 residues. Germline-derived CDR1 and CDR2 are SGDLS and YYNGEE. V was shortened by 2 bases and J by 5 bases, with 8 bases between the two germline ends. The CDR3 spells CASSVPENNEQFF. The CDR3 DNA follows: TGTGCCAGCAGCGTTCCGGAAAACAATGAGCAGTTCTTC.